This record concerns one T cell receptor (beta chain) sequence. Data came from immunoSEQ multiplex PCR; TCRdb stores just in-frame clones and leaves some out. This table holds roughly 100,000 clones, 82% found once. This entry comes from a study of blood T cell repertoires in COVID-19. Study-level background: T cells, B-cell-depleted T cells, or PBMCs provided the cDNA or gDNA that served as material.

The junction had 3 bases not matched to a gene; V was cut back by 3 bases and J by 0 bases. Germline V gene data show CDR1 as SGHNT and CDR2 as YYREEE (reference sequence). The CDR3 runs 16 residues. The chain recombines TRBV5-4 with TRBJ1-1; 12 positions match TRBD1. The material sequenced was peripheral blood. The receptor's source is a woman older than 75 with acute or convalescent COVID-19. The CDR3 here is CASSSGTGGMNTEAFF. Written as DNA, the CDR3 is TGTGCCAGCAGCTCCGGGACAGGGGGCATGAACACTGAAGCTTTCTTT.